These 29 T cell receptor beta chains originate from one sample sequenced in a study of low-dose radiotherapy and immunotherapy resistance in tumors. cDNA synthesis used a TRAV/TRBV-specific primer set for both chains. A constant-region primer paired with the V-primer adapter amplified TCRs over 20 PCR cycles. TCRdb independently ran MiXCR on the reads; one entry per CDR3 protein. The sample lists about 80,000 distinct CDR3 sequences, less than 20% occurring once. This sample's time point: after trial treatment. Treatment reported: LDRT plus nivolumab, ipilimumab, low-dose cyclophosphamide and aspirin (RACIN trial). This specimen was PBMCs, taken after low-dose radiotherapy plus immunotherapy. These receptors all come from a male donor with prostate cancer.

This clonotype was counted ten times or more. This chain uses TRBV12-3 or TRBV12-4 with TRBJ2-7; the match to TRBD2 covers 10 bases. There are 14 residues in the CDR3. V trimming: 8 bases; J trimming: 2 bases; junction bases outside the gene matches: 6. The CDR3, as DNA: TGTGCCAGCGGCTTAGCGGGAGGAACCTACGAGCAGTACTTC. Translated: CASGLAGGTYEQYF.

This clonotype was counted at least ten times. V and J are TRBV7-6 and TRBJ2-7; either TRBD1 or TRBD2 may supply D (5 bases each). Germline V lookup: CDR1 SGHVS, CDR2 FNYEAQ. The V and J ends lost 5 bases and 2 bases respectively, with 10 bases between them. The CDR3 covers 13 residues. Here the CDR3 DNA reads TGTGCCAGCAGCCGGGACCGAGCCTACGAGCAGTACTTC. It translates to CASSRDRAYEQYF.

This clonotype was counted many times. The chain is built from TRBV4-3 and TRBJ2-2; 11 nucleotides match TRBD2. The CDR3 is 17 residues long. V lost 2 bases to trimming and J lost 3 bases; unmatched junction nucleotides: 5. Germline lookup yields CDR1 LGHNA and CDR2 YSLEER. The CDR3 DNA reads TGCGCCAGCAGCCAATTAGCGGGAGGGCCTTACACCGGGGAGCTGTTTTTT. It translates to CASSQLAGGPYTGELFF.

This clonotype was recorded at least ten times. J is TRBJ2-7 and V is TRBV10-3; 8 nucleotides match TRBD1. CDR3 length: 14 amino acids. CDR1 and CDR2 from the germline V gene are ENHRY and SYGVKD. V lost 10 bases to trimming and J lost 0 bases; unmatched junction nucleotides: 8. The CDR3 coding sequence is TGTGCCACTCACCCGGGACAGGACTCCTACGAGCAGTACTTC. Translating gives CATHPGQDSYEQYF.

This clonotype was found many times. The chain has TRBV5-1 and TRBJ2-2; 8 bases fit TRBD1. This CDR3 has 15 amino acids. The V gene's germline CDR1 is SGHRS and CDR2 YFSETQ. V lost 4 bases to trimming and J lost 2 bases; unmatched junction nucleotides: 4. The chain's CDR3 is CASSETGANTGELFF. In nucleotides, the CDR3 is TGCGCCAGCAGCGAGACAGGGGCTAACACCGGGGAGCTGTTTTTT.

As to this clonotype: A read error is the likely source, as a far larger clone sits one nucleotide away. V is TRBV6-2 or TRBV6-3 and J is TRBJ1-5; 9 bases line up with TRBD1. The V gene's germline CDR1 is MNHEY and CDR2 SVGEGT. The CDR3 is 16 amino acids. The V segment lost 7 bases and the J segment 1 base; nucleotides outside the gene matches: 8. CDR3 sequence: CASNRSGQGSNQPQHF. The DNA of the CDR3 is TGTGCCAGCAACCGATCGGGACAGGGCAGCAATCAGCCCCAGCATTTT.

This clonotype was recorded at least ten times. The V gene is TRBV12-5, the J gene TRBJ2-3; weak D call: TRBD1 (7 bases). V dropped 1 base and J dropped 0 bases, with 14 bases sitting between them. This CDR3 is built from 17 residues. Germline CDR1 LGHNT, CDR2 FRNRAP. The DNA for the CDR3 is TGTGCTAGTGGTTTGGCCCTCCAGGGGGGTAGCACAGATACGCAGTATTTT. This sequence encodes CASGLALQGGSTDTQYF.

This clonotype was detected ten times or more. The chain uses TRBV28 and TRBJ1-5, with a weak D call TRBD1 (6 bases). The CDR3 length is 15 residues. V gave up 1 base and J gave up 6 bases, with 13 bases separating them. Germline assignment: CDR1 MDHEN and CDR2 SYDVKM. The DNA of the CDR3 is TGTGCCAGCAGTTTATTCGGGGGCGCGGTTCAGCCCCAGCATTTT. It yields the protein CASSLFGGAVQPQHF.

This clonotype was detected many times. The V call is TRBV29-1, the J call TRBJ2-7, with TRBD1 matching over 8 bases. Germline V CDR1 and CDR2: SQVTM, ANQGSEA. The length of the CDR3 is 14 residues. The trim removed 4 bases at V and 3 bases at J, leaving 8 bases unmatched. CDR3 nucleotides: TGCAGCGTTGGGGTTGACAGGGGATTCTACGAGCAGTACTTC. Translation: CSVGVDRGFYEQYF.

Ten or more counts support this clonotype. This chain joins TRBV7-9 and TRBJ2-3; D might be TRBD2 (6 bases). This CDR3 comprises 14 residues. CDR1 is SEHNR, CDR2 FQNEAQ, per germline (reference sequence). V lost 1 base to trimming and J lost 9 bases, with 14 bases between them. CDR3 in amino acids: CASSLGDSAATQYF. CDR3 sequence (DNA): TGTGCCAGCAGCTTAGGGGACTCCGCCGCCACGCAGTATTTT.

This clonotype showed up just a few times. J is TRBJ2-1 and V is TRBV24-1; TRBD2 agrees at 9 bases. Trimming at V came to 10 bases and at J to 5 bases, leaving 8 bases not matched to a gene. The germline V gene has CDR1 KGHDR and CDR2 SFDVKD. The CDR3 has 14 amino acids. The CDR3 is CATGAGGIHNEQFF. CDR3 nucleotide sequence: TGTGCCACGGGGGCGGGAGGGATCCACAATGAGCAGTTCTTC.

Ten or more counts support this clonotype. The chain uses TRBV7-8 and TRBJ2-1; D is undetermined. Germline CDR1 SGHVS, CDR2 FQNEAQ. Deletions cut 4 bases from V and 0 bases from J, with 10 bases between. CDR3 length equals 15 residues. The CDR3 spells CASSSGRISYNEQFF. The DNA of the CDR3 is TGTGCCAGCAGCTCCGGACGGATCTCCTACAATGAGCAGTTCTTC.

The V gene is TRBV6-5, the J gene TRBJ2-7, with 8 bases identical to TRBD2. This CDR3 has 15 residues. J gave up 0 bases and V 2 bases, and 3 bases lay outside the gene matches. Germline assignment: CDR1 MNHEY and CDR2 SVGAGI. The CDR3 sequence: CASSYSAGGSYEQYF. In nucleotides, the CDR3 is TGTGCCAGCAGTTACAGCGCGGGAGGCTCCTACGAGCAGTACTTC.

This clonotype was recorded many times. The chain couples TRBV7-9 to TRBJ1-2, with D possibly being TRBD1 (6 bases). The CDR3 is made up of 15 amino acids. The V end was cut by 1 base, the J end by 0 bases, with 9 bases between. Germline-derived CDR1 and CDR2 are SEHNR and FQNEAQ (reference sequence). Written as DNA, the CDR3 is TGTGCCAGCAGCTTAGAGGGGACACCTAACTATGGCTACACCTTC. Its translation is CASSLEGTPNYGYTF.

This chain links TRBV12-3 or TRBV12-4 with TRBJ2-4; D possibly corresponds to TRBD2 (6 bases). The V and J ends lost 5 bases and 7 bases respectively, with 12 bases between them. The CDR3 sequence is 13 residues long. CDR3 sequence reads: CASSPPGVNIQYF. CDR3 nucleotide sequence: TGTGCCAGCAGTCCCCCGGGGGTCAACATTCAGTACTTC.

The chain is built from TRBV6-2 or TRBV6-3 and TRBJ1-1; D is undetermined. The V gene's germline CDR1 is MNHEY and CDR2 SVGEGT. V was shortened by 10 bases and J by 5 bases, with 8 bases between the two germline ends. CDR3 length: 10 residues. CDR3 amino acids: CATSRTEAFF. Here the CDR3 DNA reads TGTGCCACCTCGAGAACTGAAGCTTTCTTT.

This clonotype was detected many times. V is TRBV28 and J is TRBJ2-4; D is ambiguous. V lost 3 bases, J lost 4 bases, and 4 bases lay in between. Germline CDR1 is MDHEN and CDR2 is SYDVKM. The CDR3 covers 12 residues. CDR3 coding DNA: TGTGCCAGCAGTTTGAATAAAAACATTCAGTACTTC. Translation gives CASSLNKNIQYF.

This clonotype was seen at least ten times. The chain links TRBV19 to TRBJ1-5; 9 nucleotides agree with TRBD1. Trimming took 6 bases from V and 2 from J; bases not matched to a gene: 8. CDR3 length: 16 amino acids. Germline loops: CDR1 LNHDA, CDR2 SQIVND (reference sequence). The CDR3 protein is CASRNDRGFGNQPQHF. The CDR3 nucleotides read TGTGCCAGTAGGAATGACAGGGGGTTTGGCAATCAGCCCCAGCATTTT.

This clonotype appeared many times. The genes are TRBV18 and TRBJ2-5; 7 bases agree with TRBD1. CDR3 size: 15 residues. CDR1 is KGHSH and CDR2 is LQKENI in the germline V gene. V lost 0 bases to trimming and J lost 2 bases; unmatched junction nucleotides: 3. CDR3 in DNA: TGTGCCAGCTCACCACCCGGGGACAGACAAGAGACCCAGTACTTC. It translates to CASSPPGDRQETQYF.

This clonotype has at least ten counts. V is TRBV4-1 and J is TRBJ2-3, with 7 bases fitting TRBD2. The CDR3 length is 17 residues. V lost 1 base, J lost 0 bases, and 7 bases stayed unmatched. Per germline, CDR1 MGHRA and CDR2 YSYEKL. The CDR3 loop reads CASSQGEGGPSTDTQYF. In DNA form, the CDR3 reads TGCGCCAGCAGCCAAGGGGAGGGAGGGCCAAGCACAGATACGCAGTATTTT.

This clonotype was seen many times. CDR3 in amino acids: CASSSPGRGGGYTF. CDR3 DNA: TGTGCCAGCAGTTCACCGGGACGGGGGGGAGGCTACACCTTC. The chain employs TRBV6-6 and TRBJ1-2; possibly TRBD1 for D (5 bases). The germline V gene encodes CDR1 MNHNY and CDR2 SVGAGI (reference sequence). Trimming pared 4 bases from V and 8 bases from J, leaving 17 bases between. This CDR3 contains 14 residues.

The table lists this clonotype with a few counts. CDR3 region: CASSQDQGMWPDTQYF. The DNA for the CDR3 is TGTGCCAGCAGCCAAGATCAAGGGATGTGGCCAGATACGCAGTATTTT. V is TRBV14 and J is TRBJ2-3; D remains ambiguous. The CDR3 is made up of 16 amino acids. Germline V gene sequence: CDR1 SGHDN, CDR2 FVKESK. The V end lost 0 bases, the J end lost 4 bases, and 14 bases lay between the germline ends.

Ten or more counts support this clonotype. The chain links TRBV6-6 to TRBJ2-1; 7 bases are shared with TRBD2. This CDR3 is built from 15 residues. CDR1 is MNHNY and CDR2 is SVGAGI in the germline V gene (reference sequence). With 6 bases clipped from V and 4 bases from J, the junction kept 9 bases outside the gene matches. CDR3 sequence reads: CASSPLRGSYNEQFF. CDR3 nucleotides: TGTGCCAGCAGCCCGCTGCGCGGGAGTTACAATGAGCAGTTCTTC.

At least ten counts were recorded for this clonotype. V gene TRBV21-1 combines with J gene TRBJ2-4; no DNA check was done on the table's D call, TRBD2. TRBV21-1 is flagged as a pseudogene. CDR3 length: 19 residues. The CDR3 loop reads CASSKDSRELVRAGNIQYF. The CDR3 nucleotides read TGTGCCAGCAGCAAAGACTCCCGTGAGTTGGTCCGCGCGGGGAACATTCAGTACTTC.

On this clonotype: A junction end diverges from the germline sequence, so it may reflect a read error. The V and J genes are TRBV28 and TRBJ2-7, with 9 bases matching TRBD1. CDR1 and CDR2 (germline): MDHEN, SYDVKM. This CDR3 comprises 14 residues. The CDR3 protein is CASSSGQGFDEQYF. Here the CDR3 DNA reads TGTGCGAGCAGCTCGGGACAGGGATTCGACGAGCAGTACTTC.

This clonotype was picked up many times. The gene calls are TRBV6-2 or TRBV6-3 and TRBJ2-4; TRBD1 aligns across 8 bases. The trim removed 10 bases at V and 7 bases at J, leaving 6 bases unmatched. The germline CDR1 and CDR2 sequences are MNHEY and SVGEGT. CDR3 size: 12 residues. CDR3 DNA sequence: TGTGCCATCGGGACAGGCGGGAACATTCAGTACTTC. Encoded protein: CAIGTGGNIQYF.

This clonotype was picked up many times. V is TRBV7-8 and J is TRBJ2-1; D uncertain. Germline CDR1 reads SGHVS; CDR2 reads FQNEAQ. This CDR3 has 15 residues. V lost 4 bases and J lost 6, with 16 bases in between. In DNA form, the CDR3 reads TGTGCCAGCAGCTCTCCAGGTAAAGGTCGCAATGAGCAGTTCTTC. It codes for CASSSPGKGRNEQFF.

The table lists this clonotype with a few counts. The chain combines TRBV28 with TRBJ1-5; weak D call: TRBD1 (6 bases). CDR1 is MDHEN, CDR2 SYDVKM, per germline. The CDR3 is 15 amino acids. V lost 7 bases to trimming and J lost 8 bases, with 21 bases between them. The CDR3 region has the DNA TGTGCCAGCACCGGGGCGGGGGGCAGGTCGGAGCCCCAGCATTTT. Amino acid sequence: CASTGAGGRSEPQHF.

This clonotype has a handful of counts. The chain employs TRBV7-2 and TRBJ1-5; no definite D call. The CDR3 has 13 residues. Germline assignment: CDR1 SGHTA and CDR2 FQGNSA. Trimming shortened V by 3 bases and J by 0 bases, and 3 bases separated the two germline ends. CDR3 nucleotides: TGTGCCAGCAGCTTTTATAGCAATCAGCCCCAGCATTTT. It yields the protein CASSFYSNQPQHF. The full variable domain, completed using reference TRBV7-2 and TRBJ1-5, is GAGVSQSPSNKVTEKGKDVELRCDPISGHTALYWYRQSLGQGLEFLIYFQGNSAPDKSGLPSDRFSAERTGGSVSTLTIQRTQQEDSAVYLCASSFYSNQPQHFGDGTRLSIL.